This TCR beta chain is drawn from a study of shared clonotypes between healthy human individuals. Study-wide findings and caveats: Shared clonotypes across all four donors exceeded non-shared ones in generation probability. It was only blood that was sampled, and tissue repertoires likely differ.

This table comes from immunoSEQ multiplex PCR, and its TCRdb copy is limited to in-frame clones, with some not included. The table includes fewer than 3 million clones, about nine tenths detected once. As to this clone: Its antigen is still unknown.

With 5 bases removed from V and 1 base from J, the gap between germline ends came to 5 bases. This CDR3 has 12 amino acids. Germline loops: CDR1 MDHEN, CDR2 SYDVKM. This clonotype was sampled from a man between 18 and 35 years old in good health. Some clones in this sample may be carry-over from other donors' samples. Sequenced input: naive CD4+ T cells from PBMCs. Subset noted: CD45RA+ positively selected. This rearrangement joins TRBV28 to TRBJ1-2; D gene uncertain. As DNA, the CDR3 is TGTGCCAGCAGTACAATTAACTATGGCTACACCTTC. Translation gives CASSTINYGYTF.